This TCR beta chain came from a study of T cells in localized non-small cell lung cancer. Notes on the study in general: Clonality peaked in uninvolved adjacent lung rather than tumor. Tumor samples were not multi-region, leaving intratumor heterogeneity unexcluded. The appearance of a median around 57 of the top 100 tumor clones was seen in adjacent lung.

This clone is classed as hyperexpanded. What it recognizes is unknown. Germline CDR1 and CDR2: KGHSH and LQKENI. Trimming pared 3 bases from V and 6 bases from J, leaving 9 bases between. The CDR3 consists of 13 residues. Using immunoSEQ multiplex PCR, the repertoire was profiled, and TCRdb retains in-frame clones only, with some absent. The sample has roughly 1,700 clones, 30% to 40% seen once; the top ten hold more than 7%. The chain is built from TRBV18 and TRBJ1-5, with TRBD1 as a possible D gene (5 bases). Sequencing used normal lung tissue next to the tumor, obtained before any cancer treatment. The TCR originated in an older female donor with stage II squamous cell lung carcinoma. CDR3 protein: CASSPGTSQPQHF. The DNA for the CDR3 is TGTGCCAGCTCACCGGGGACTAGTCAGCCCCAGCATTTT. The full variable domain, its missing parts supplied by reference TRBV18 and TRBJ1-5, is NAGVMQNPRHLVRRRGQEARLRCSPMKGHSHVYWYRQLPEEGLKFMVYLQKENIIDESGMPKERFSAEFPKEGPSILRIQQVVRGDSAAYFCASSPGTSQPQHFGDGTRLSIL.